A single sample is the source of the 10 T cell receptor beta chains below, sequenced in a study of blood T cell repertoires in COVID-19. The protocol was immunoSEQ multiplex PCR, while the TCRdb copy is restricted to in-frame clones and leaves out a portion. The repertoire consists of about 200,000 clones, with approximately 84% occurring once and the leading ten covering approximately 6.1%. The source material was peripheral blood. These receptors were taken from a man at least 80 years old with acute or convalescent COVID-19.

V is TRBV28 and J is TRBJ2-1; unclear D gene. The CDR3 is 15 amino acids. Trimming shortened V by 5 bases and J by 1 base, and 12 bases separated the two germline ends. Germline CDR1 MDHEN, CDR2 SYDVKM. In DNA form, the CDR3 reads TGTGCCAGCAGTCCCCAGGTGTTTTCCTACAATGAGCAGTTCTTC. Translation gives CASSPQVFSYNEQFF.

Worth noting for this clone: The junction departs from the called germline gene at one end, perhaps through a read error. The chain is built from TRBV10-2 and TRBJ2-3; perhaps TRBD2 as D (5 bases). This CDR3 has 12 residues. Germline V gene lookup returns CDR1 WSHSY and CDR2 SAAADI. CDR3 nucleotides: TGCGCCAGCAGTGAGACGACCTGGGCGGAGGATTTT. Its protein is CASSETTWAEDF.

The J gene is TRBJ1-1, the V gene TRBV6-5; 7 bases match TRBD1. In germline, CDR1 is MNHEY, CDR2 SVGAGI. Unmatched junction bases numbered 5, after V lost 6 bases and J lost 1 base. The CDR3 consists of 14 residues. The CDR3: CASRIGTANTEAFF. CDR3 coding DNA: TGTGCCAGCAGAATCGGGACAGCGAACACTGAAGCTTTCTTT.

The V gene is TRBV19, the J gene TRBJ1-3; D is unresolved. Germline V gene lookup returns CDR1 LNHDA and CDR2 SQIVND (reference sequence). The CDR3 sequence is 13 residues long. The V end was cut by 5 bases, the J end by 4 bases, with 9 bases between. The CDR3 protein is CASSDSTGNTIYF. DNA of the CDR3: TGTGCCAGTAGTGACTCGACGGGAAACACCATATATTTT.

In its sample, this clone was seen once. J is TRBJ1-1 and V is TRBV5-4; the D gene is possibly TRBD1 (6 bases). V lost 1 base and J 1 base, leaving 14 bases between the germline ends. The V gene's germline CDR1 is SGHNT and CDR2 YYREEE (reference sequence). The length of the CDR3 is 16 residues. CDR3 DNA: TGTGCCAGCAGCTTGTTTAGGGACAACCAGAACACTGAAGCTTTCTTT. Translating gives CASSLFRDNQNTEAFF.

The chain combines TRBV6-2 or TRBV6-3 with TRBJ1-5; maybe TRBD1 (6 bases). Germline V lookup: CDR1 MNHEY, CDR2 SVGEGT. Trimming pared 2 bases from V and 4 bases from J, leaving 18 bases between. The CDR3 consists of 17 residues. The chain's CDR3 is CASSYGRGRGGNQPQHF. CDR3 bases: TGTGCCAGCAGTTACGGGAGGGGCAGGGGAGGAAATCAGCCCCAGCATTTT.

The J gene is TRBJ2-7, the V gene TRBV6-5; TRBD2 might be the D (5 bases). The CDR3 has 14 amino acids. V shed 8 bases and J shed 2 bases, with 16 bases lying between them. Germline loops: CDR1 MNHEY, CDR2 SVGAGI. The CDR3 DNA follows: TGTGCCAGCCGCGGGTCCTTATCTGCCTACGAGCAGTACTTC. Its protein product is CASRGSLSAYEQYF.

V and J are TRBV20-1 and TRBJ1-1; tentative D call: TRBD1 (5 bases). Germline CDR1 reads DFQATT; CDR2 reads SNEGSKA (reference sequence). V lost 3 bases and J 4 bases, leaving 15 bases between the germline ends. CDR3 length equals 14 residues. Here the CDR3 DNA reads TGCAGTGCTAGTTTGTACAGGAAAGGCACTGAAGCTTTCTTT. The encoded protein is CSASLYRKGTEAFF.

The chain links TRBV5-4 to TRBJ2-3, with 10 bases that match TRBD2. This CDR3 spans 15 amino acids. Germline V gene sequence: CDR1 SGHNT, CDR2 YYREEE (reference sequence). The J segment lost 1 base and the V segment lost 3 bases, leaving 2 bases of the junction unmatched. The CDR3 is CASSSGTSGTDTQYF. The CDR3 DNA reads TGTGCCAGCAGCTCCGGGACTAGCGGCACAGATACGCAGTATTTT.

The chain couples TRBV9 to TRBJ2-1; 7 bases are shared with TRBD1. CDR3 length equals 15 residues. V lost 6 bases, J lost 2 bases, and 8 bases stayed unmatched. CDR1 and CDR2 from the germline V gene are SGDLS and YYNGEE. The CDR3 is CASNVQGTAYNEQFF. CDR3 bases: TGTGCCAGCAACGTCCAGGGGACAGCCTACAATGAGCAGTTCTTC. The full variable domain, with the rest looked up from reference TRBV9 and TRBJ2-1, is DSGVTQTPKHLITATGQRVTLRCSPRSGDLSVYWYQQSLDQGLQFLIQYYNGEERAKGNILERFSAQQFPDLHSELNLSSLELGDSALYFCASNVQGTAYNEQFFGPGTRLTVL.